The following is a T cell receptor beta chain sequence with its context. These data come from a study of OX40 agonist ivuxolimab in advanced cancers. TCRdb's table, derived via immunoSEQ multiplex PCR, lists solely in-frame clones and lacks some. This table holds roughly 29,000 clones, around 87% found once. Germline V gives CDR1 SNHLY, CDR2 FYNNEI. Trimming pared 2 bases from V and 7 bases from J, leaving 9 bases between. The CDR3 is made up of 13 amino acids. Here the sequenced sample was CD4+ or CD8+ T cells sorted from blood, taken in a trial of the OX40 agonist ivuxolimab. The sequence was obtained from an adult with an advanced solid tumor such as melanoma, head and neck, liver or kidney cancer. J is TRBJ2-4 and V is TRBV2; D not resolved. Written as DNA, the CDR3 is TGTGCCAGCAGTGAAACCGGTCAGAACATTCAGTACTTC. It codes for CASSETGQNIQYF.